This T cell receptor beta chain emerged from a study of blood T cell repertoires in COVID-19. Across the study: Spain, Italy and the United States supplied samples that represented acute and convalescent COVID-19.

Generated by immunoSEQ multiplex PCR, the TCRdb table keeps only in-frame clones and is missing some. Of 290,000 or so clones in the sample, roughly 87% were seen once. The V gene's germline CDR1 is LGHNA and CDR2 YSLEER. V was cut by 0 bases and J by 8 bases, with 13 bases left in between. The CDR3 extends over 15 amino acids. V and J are TRBV4-3 and TRBJ1-4, with a possible D match to TRBD1 (6 bases). The material sequenced was peripheral blood. The source is a young man with active or convalescent COVID-19. CDR3 sequence: CASSQEQGFYEKLFF. CDR3 in DNA: TGCGCCAGCAGCCAAGAACAGGGTTTCTACGAAAAACTGTTTTTT.